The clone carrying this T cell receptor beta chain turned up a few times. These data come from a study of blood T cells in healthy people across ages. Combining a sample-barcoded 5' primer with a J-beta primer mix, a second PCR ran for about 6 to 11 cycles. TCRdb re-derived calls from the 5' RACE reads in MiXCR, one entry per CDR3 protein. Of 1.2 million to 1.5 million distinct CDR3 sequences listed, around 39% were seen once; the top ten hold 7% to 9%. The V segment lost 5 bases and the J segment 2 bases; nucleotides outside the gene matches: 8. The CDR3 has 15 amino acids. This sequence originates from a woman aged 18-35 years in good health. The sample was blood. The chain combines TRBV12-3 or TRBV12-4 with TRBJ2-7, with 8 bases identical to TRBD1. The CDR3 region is CASSPGTGTTYEQYF. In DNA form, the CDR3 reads TGTGCCAGCAGTCCCGGGACAGGAACTACCTACGAGCAGTACTTC.